Shown below are 10 T cell receptor beta chains from a single sample sequenced in a study of cytomegalovirus exposure and HLA in healthy donors. PCR was performed using 60 Vbeta and 13 Jbeta primers. Produced via immunoSEQ multiplex PCR; TCRdb's table is partial and in-frame only. The top ten clones hold roughly 2% of a sample with about 260,000 clones, approximately 84% of them seen once. The sample taken for sequencing was PBMCs. These TCRs come from a woman aged 40 to 50 in good health and CMV-seropositive.

Here the CDR3 DNA reads TGTGCCAGCAGCTCACAGACCGTGAGCTCTGGAAACACCATATATTTT. Residues: CASSSQTVSSGNTIYF. The chain joins TRBV7-9 to TRBJ1-3, with D unresolved. Between the trimmed V and J ends, which lost 4 bases and 0 bases, there was a span of 13 bases. The V gene's germline CDR1 is SEHNR and CDR2 FQNEAQ (reference sequence). CDR3 length equals 16 residues.

This clone has only one observation. The V call is TRBV5-6, the J call TRBJ2-7; 11 bases fit TRBD2. There are 16 residues in the CDR3. Trimming removed 0 bases from V and 8 bases from J; junction bases left unmatched: 10. Germline V lookup: CDR1 SGHDT, CDR2 YYEEEE. The DNA of the CDR3 is TGTGCCAGCAGCTTGGGGCTAGCGGGAGGTTTTGGTAAGCAGTACTTC. This sequence encodes CASSLGLAGGFGKQYF. Together with reference TRBV5-6 and TRBJ2-7, the CDR3 gives the full variable domain: DAGVTQSPTHLIKTRGQQVTLRCSPKSGHDTVSWYQQALGQGPQFIFQYYEEEERQRGNFPDRFSGHQFPNYSSELNVNALLLGDSALYLCASSLGLAGGFGKQYFGPGTRLTVT.

The chain uses TRBV5-1 and TRBJ2-3; D is unclear. CDR1 is SGHRS and CDR2 is YFSETQ in the germline V gene. V lost 4 bases, J lost 3 bases, and 6 bases lay in between. The CDR3 runs 12 residues. The CDR3 spells CASSPQTDTQYF. The CDR3 DNA follows: TGCGCCAGCAGCCCACAGACAGATACGCAGTATTTT.

There are a few counts of this clone. The rearrangement joins TRBV28 to TRBJ2-7; 9 nucleotides align to TRBD1. Per germline, CDR1 MDHEN and CDR2 SYDVKM. With V trimmed by 5 bases and J by 3 bases, 11 bases remained unmatched. The CDR3 contains 16 residues. CDR3 sequence (DNA): TGTGCCAGCAGTCATCCCGTTGGACAGGGGCACTACGAGCAGTACTTC. Protein product: CASSHPVGQGHYEQYF.

This clone turned up a few times. The CDR3 sequence is CASRTRGEGAYNSPLHF. The CDR3 DNA reads TGTGCCAGCAGAACCCGGGGGGAGGGGGCCTATAATTCACCCCTCCACTTT. The rearrangement links TRBV27 to TRBJ1-6; TRBD1 is a possible D gene (6 bases). In germline, CDR1 is MNHEY, CDR2 SMNVEV (reference sequence). Trimming removed 6 bases at V and 2 bases at J, with 17 bases between. The CDR3 runs to 17 residues.

The rearrangement uses TRBV10-3 and TRBJ1-5; D is ambiguous. V lost 0 bases to trimming and J lost 7 bases, with 7 bases between them. Germline-derived CDR1 and CDR2 are ENHRY and SYGVKD. This CDR3 has 13 residues. CDR3 sequence reads: CAISESMSQPQHF. The DNA of the CDR3 is TGTGCCATCAGTGAGTCGATGAGCCAGCCCCAGCATTTT.

The chain recombines TRBV7-9 with TRBJ1-2, with D uncertain. Germline V gene lookup returns CDR1 SEHNR and CDR2 FQNEAQ (reference sequence). Trimming cost V 1 base and J 0 bases, with 9 bases left between them. The CDR3 length is 15 residues. The CDR3 DNA reads as TGTGCCAGCAGCTTAGACACGGGAGCTAACTATGGCTACACCTTC. Translating it yields CASSLDTGANYGYTF.

The chain employs TRBV11-1 and TRBJ1-2; TRBD1 might be the D (5 bases). Germline-derived CDR1 and CDR2 are SGHAT and FQDESV (reference sequence). This CDR3 comprises 15 residues. V was trimmed by 0 bases and J by 3 bases, leaving 11 bases between them. The CDR3 DNA follows: TGTGCCAGCAGCTTAGCCGACGACAGCTACTATGGCTACACCTTC. As protein: CASSLADDSYYGYTF.

The V call is TRBV30, the J call TRBJ1-5; D might be TRBD1 (6 bases). The CDR3 runs to 13 residues. Germline lookup yields CDR1 GTSNPN and CDR2 SVGIG (reference sequence). V lost 2 bases and J 6 bases, leaving 11 bases between the germline ends. CDR3 protein: CAWSITGFQPQHF. The CDR3 DNA follows: TGTGCCTGGAGTATCACAGGGTTTCAGCCCCAGCATTTT.

This clone was found once. The chain links TRBV6-6 to TRBJ1-6, with D maybe TRBD1 (5 bases). CDR1 MNHNY and CDR2 SVGAGI come from the germline V gene (reference sequence). V lost 2 bases and J lost 9, with 8 bases in between. There are 13 residues in the CDR3. CDR3 region: CASSYGGGSPLHF. CDR3 coding DNA: TGTGCCAGCAGTTACGGGGGGGGTTCACCCCTCCACTTT.